This T cell receptor (beta chain) was captured by sequencing in a study of blood T cells in healthy people across ages. There are many counts of this clonotype. Next came a second PCR, run for about 7 to 12 cycles, which used a sample-barcoded 5' primer along with a J-beta primer mix. TCRdb re-derived calls from the 5' RACE reads in MiXCR, one entry per CDR3 protein. Of about 640,000 distinct CDR3 sequences listed, about 30% are singletons. Sequencing used blood. This receptor was obtained from a woman of 80 years or more in good health.

CDR3 DNA: TGTGCCAGCACCCGAGCGGGGGCCGGCACAGATACGCAGTATTTT. Protein: CASTRAGAGTDTQYF. This chain joins TRBV2 and TRBJ2-3, with TRBD2 identical over 8 bases. Germline-derived CDR1 and CDR2 are SNHLY and FYNNEI. The J segment lost 1 base and the V segment lost 7 bases, leaving 7 bases of the junction unmatched. CDR3 length: 15 residues. The full variable domain, in which reference TRBV2 and TRBJ2-3 provide the parts outside the CDR3, is EPEVTQTPSHQVTQMGQEVILRCVPISNHLYFYWYRQILGQKVEFLVSFYNNEISEKSEIFDDQFSVERPDGSNFTLKIRSTKLEDSAMYFCASTRAGAGTDTQYFGPGTRLTVL.